Listed below are T cell receptor beta chains from one sample, sequenced in a study of control samples from healthy donors and cancer patients. The method was immunoSEQ multiplex PCR; TCRdb's version includes in-frame clones alone and lacks a portion of them. The profile shows 85,000 to 120,000 clones, around 90% of them singletons. Sequenced material: blood. The receptors originated from a woman aged 18-30 years in good health. Both conserved end residues are part of each CDR3. A D gene is named only where the DNA matches it firmly. The size field is filled for only some rows; it gives once, few, many or a size class.

J gene,D gene,clone size,V gene,CDR3 length,CDR3 protein,CDR3 DNA
TRBJ2-2,-,-,TRBV5-4,15,CASSLEARRPGELFF,TGTGCCAGCAGCTTGGAGGCTAGGAGACCCGGGGAGCTGTTTTTT
TRBJ1-2,-,-,TRBV12-3/TRBV12-4,12,CASSLMEDGYTF,TGTGCCAGCAGTTTAATGGAAGATGGCTACACCTTC
TRBJ1-2,TRBD1,-,TRBV6-4,17,CASSEPFEGQGIYGYTF,TGTGCCAGCAGTGAGCCCTTTGAGGGACAGGGTATATATGGCTACACCTTC
TRBJ2-3,TRBD2,-,TRBV27,17,CASSPAPLAGAFDTQYF,TGTGCCAGCAGTCCCGCCCCACTAGCGGGGGCCTTCGATACGCAGTATTTT
TRBJ2-3,TRBD2,-,TRBV4-2,18,CASSQGLAGGPSTDTQYF,TGTGCCAGCAGCCAAGGACTAGCGGGGGGGCCTAGCACAGATACGCAGTATTTT
TRBJ1-4,-,few,TRBV2,13,CASGLRGNEKLFF,TGTGCCAGCGGCTTGAGGGGGAATGAAAAACTGTTTTTT
TRBJ1-1,TRBD1,-,TRBV28,15,CASSFLDRTNTEAFF,TGTGCCAGCAGTTTCCTGGACAGGACGAACACTGAAGCTTTCTTT
TRBJ1-2,-,-,TRBV5-1,14,CASSIAGLFDGYTF,TGCGCCAGCAGTATCGCGGGTCTATTCGACGGCTACACCTTC
TRBJ1-1,TRBD1,-,TRBV6-5,15,CASSRQLTDRALAFF,TGTGCCAGCAGTCGTCAGCTGACGGACAGGGCATTGGCTTTCTTT
TRBJ1-5,-,-,TRBV27,16,CASTPTGAYSNQPQHF,TGTGCCAGCACCCCGACGGGGGCTTATAGCAATCAGCCCCAGCATTTT
TRBJ2-6,TRBD1,-,TRBV27,16,CASSQGGVSGANVLTF,TGTGCCAGCAGTCAAGGGGGCGTTTCTGGGGCCAACGTCCTGACTTTC
TRBJ1-1,TRBD1,-,TRBV2,16,CASNDNRGLRDTEAFF,TGTGCCAGCAACGATAACAGGGGGCTGAGGGACACTGAAGCTTTCTTT
TRBJ2-1,-,-,TRBV7-9,14,CASSWGLAYNEQFF,TGTGCCAGCAGCTGGGGCCTGGCCTACAATGAGCAGTTCTTC
TRBJ2-7,TRBD1,-,TRBV29-1,13,CSVVTGGAGEQYF,TGCAGCGTTGTAACAGGGGGCGCGGGCGAGCAGTACTTC
TRBJ1-3,-,-,TRBV27,13,CASGFPTGNTIYF,TGTGCCAGCGGTTTCCCAACGGGGAACACCATATATTTT
TRBJ2-2,-,-,TRBV5-6,12,CASGRYTGELFF,TGTGCCAGCGGAAGATACACCGGGGAGCTGTTTTTT
TRBJ1-6,-,once,TRBV7-3,15,CASSESPGHYSPLHF,TGTGCCAGCAGCGAATCACCGGGACATTACTCACCCCTCCACTTT
TRBJ2-2,-,-,TRBV30,14,CAWSRGAATGELFF,TGTGCCTGGAGTAGGGGGGCGGCCACCGGGGAGCTGTTTTTT
TRBJ1-4,-,-,TRBV4-2,15,CASSQVGPGVEKLFF,TGTGCCAGCAGCCAAGTTGGGCCAGGGGTTGAAAAACTGTTTTTT
TRBJ1-2,-,-,TRBV28,15,CASSLASQGSYGYTF,TGTGCCAGCAGTTTAGCATCACAGGGCAGCTATGGCTACACCTTC
TRBJ2-3,TRBD2,-,TRBV18,17,CASSPLSGLAYTDTQYF,TGTGCCAGCTCACCACTGTCGGGACTAGCCTACACAGATACGCAGTATTTT
TRBJ2-5,-,-,TRBV28,14,CASRNPTRQETQYF,TGTGCCAGCAGAAACCCGACCCGGCAGGAGACCCAGTACTTC
TRBJ1-1,-,once,TRBV27,14,CASSLWGGNTEAFF,TGTGCCAGCAGTTTATGGGGAGGGAACACTGAAGCTTTCTTT
TRBJ2-7,-,-,TRBV28,12,CASSQQGYEQYF,TGTGCCAGCAGTCAGCAGGGCTACGAGCAGTACTTC
TRBJ1-2,-,-,TRBV6-5,12,CASRKGTYGYTF,TGTGCCAGCAGGAAGGGAACCTATGGCTACACCTTC
TRBJ2-5,-,-,TRBV19,15,CASSMFPQTQETQYF,TGTGCCAGTAGTATGTTCCCACAAACTCAAGAGACCCAGTACTTC
TRBJ2-5,-,once,TRBV18,13,CASSPPGWETQYF,TGTGCCAGCTCACCACCGGGTTGGGAGACCCAGTACTTC
TRBJ1-4,TRBD1,-,TRBV30,15,CAWDPGQGGSEKLFF,TGTGCCTGGGATCCGGGACAGGGGGGTTCTGAAAAACTGTTTTTT
TRBJ1-6,-,-,TRBV5-1,11,CASTPHSPLHF,TGCGCCAGCACCCCCCATTCACCCCTCCACTTT